The subject of this entry is one TCR beta chain. Only in-frame clones appear in the TCRdb table, and some are missing; sequencing was by immunoSEQ multiplex PCR. The sample contains hundreds of thousands of clones, roughly 70% of which appear only once. The data were taken from a study of shared clonotypes between healthy human individuals. Germline loops: CDR1 GTSNPN, CDR2 SVGIG (reference sequence). The V and J ends lost 4 bases and 4 bases respectively, with 13 bases between them. This CDR3 region has 13 residues. Material: memory CD4+ T cells sorted from blood. Indicated subset: CD45RA-negative fraction. The chain uses TRBV30 and TRBJ2-5; a weak D match, TRBD2 (7 bases). This TCR was recovered from a woman aged 25 to 39 in good health. Written as DNA, the CDR3 is TGTGCCTGGAAGAGGGGGGGCACAGAGACCCAGTACTTC. Amino acid sequence: CAWKRGGTETQYF.